Each of the 29 T cell receptor beta chains below was sequenced from the same sample in a study of T-cell memory formation after mild COVID-19. MiXCR, run by TCRdb on the 5' RACE reads, gives a single entry per CDR3 protein. Of roughly 610,000 distinct CDR3 sequences listed, about 18% were seen once; the top ten hold roughly 8%. Sequencing was performed on PBMCs or a T cell subset sorted from them (not recorded which). The receptor set was obtained from an adult woman who had mild COVID-19 (a few samples of this study predate the infection). Cell type and time point are not known.

The CDR3 DNA is TGTGCCAGCTCACCGAACAGTAGTGGCAATGAAAAACTGTTTTTT. This translates into CASSPNSSGNEKLFF. The chain joins TRBV18 to TRBJ1-4; no reliable D call. The V gene lost 3 bases and the J gene lost 5 bases, with 13 bases spanning the gap. The CDR3 is 15 residues long. CDR1 is KGHSH, CDR2 LQKENI, per germline.

This clonotype was found a few times. The chain joins TRBV6-2 or TRBV6-3 to TRBJ2-1, with 9 bases that match TRBD2. The CDR3 covers 14 residues. Unmatched junction bases numbered 3, after V lost 2 bases and J lost 7 bases. Germline lookup yields CDR1 MNHEY and CDR2 SVGEGT. For the CDR3, the DNA is TGTGCCAGCAGTTACCTAGCGGGATCGAATGAGCAGTTCTTC. Translation gives CASSYLAGSNEQFF.

The V gene is TRBV4-1, the J gene TRBJ1-2, with a possible D match to TRBD1 (5 bases). The V gene lost 3 bases and the J gene lost 5 bases, with 16 bases spanning the gap. Germline assignment: CDR1 MGHRA and CDR2 YSYEKL. This CDR3 has 15 amino acids. The CDR3, as DNA: TGCGCCAGCAGCCAGACCGGGGCCAGCCCTTATGGCTACACCTTC. It yields the protein CASSQTGASPYGYTF.

This chain connects TRBV7-3 to TRBJ2-1; 15 nucleotides agree with TRBD2. The junction had 5 bases not matched to a gene; V was cut back by 4 bases and J by 7 bases. The germline V gene has CDR1 SGHTA and CDR2 FQGTGA. The CDR3 is 16 amino acids. CDR3 region: CASSSAGTSGRNEQFF. In nucleotides, the CDR3 is TGTGCCAGCAGCTCGGCCGGGACTAGCGGGAGGAATGAGCAGTTCTTC.

This clonotype was seen a handful of times. The genes are TRBV7-2 and TRBJ2-7, with TRBD2 identical over 9 bases. Per germline, CDR1 SGHTA and CDR2 FQGNSA. V dropped 5 bases and J dropped 3; count of bases not matched to a gene: 8. The CDR3 is 15 residues long. CDR3 region: CASSHPGLALYEQYF. CDR3 nucleotides: TGTGCCAGCAGCCATCCGGGACTAGCACTCTACGAGCAGTACTTC.

This clonotype was recorded at least ten times. This sequence joins TRBV24-1 and TRBJ2-1, with 9 positions matching TRBD1. Germline assignment: CDR1 KGHDR and CDR2 SFDVKD. The V gene end was trimmed by 4 bases and the J gene end by 7 bases; junction bases not matched to a gene: 10. This CDR3 comprises 16 residues. CDR3 protein: CATSDPGTGYRNEQFF. CDR3 DNA: TGTGCCACCAGTGACCCCGGGACAGGGTATAGGAATGAGCAGTTCTTC.

The CDR3 spells CAISVGINTEAFF. The DNA for the CDR3 is TGTGCCATCAGTGTTGGGATAAACACTGAAGCTTTCTTT. V usage is TRBV10-3 and J usage is TRBJ1-1; D is uncertain. The CDR3 is 13 amino acids. Germline V gene data show CDR1 as ENHRY and CDR2 as SYGVKD. V was pared by 4 bases and J by 2 bases, with 8 bases between.

This clonotype occurred many times. This chain joins TRBV4-3 and TRBJ2-5, with TRBD2 as a possible D gene (5 bases). The CDR3 length is 14 residues. Trimming pared 1 base from V and 3 bases from J, leaving 9 bases between. CDR1 and CDR2 (germline): LGHNA, YSLEER. In DNA form, the CDR3 reads TGCGCCAGCAGCCAAGGATTGGGAGAAGAGACCCAGTACTTC. It specifies CASSQGLGEETQYF.

The chain couples TRBV5-1 to TRBJ1-1, with 10 bases fitting TRBD1. The ends lost 4 bases at V and 1 base at J; junction bases unmatched: 13. The CDR3 is made up of 18 amino acids. Germline lookup yields CDR1 SGHRS and CDR2 YFSETQ. The CDR3: CASSRRAGTGVTNTEAFF. In nucleotides, the CDR3 is TGCGCCAGCAGCAGAAGGGCGGGGACAGGGGTTACGAACACTGAAGCTTTCTTT.

This clonotype was observed a handful of times. The chain joins TRBV4-3 to TRBJ2-7, with TRBD2 matching over 11 bases. J gave up 2 bases and V 2 bases, and 2 bases lay outside the gene matches. Germline V lookup: CDR1 LGHNA, CDR2 YSLEER. The CDR3 loop spans 15 amino acids. The CDR3 nucleotides read TGCGCCAGCAGCCAACTACTAGCGGGGGCCTACGAGCAGTACTTC. Translated, it gives CASSQLLAGAYEQYF.

This clonotype was observed a few times. This chain links TRBV4-2 with TRBJ2-3; tentatively, D is TRBD2 (5 bases). There are 14 residues in the CDR3. CDR1 is LGHNA and CDR2 is YNFKEQ in the germline V gene. Trimming cost V 8 bases and J 0 bases, with 12 bases left between them. The CDR3 reads CASGPSPSTDTQYF. The DNA for the CDR3 is TGTGCCAGCGGACCTAGCCCTAGCACAGATACGCAGTATTTT.

This clonotype was counted ten times or more. The chain joins TRBV29-1 to TRBJ2-5; D is tentatively TRBD1 or TRBD2 (7 bases each). This CDR3 contains 14 residues. The germline gives CDR1 SQVTM, CDR2 ANQGSEA. V shed 5 bases and J shed 0 bases, with 13 bases lying between them. The CDR3 nucleotides are TGCAGCGTTTACAGGGGAGGGGACCAAGAGACCCAGTACTTC. It codes for CSVYRGGDQETQYF.

This clonotype was counted a few times. This chain links TRBV20-1 with TRBJ2-7; D possibly corresponds to TRBD2 (5 bases). This CDR3 contains 16 residues. Between the trimmed V and J ends, which lost 0 bases and 2 bases, there was a span of 17 bases. Germline V gene lookup returns CDR1 DFQATT and CDR2 SNEGSKA (reference sequence). CDR3 in DNA: TGCAGTGCTAGAGATGGGGTAGCGCACGGGCCCTACGAGCAGTACTTC. Residues: CSARDGVAHGPYEQYF.

This clonotype was seen a few times. The V gene is TRBV14, the J gene TRBJ2-1, with D uncertain. Germline V CDR1 and CDR2: SGHDN, FVKESK. CDR3 length equals 14 residues. Trimming cost V 0 bases and J 8 bases, with 11 bases left between them. The chain's CDR3 is CASSQDLGVHEQFF. The DNA of the CDR3 is TGTGCCAGCAGCCAAGATCTAGGAGTCCATGAGCAGTTCTTC. The complete variable domain, with remaining parts taken from reference TRBV14 and TRBJ2-1, reads EAGVTQFPSHSVIEKGQTVTLRCDPISGHDNLYWYRRVMGKEIKFLLHFVKESKQDESGMPNNRFLAERTGGTYSTLKVQPAELEDSGVYFCASSQDLGVHEQFFGPGTRLTVL.

This chain joins TRBV30 and TRBJ1-3; unclear D gene. Trimming removed 5 bases at V and 0 bases at J, with 8 bases between. From germline, CDR1 is GTSNPN and CDR2 SVGIG (reference sequence). The CDR3 totals 13 residues. CDR3 in DNA: TGTGCCTGGGACGCGAGCTCTGGAAACACCATATATTTT. This encodes CAWDASSGNTIYF.

A few counts support this clonotype. This chain connects TRBV7-9 to TRBJ1-2, with 8 bases aligning to TRBD1. CDR1 and CDR2 (germline): SEHNR, FQNEAQ (reference sequence). CDR3 size: 16 residues. V was clipped by 10 bases and J by 4 bases; unmatched bases: 17. The CDR3 protein is CANGIDSGQGVYGYTF. The CDR3 DNA reads as TGTGCCAACGGGATCGATAGTGGACAGGGCGTCTATGGCTACACCTTC. The full variable domain, with the rest looked up from reference TRBV7-9 and TRBJ1-2, is DTGVSQNPRHKITKRGQNVTFRCDPISEHNRLYWYRQTLGQGPEFLTYFQNEAQLEKSRLLSDRFSAERPKGSFSTLEIQRTEQGDSAMYLCANGIDSGQGVYGYTFGSGTRLTVV.

The chain employs TRBV12-3 or TRBV12-4 and TRBJ1-2; 10 nucleotides agree with TRBD1. The ends lost 6 bases at V and 6 bases at J; junction bases unmatched: 10. The CDR3 is 15 residues long. Here the CDR3 DNA reads TGTGCCAGCAGACTCGGACAGGGGGAGACGAATGGCTACACCTTC. Amino acids: CASRLGQGETNGYTF.

This clonotype was observed a handful of times. This chain joins TRBV5-1 and TRBJ1-2, with 7 bases fitting TRBD1. Germline CDR1 is SGHRS and CDR2 is YFSETQ. After removal of 0 bases from V and 4 bases from J, the junction contained 6 bases not matched to a gene. The CDR3 has 15 amino acids. This CDR3 reads CASSLAGTASYGYTF. The DNA of the CDR3 is TGCGCCAGCAGCTTGGCCGGGACAGCTTCCTATGGCTACACCTTC.

This clonotype was seen a handful of times. The chain links TRBV6-2 or TRBV6-3 to TRBJ1-1; D not certain. The CDR3 loop spans 15 amino acids. Germline-derived CDR1 and CDR2 are MNHEY and SVGEGT. V lost 6 bases, J lost 0 bases, and 14 bases lay in between. Here the CDR3 DNA reads TGTGCCAGCAGCCGTAACTTAGGATTGAACACTGAAGCTTTCTTT. Amino acids: CASSRNLGLNTEAFF.

This clonotype was seen only a few times. This chain joins TRBV11-3 and TRBJ2-1; 10 bases align to TRBD1. Germline V gene lookup returns CDR1 SGHNT and CDR2 YENEEA. This CDR3 is built from 17 residues. Unmatched junction bases numbered 7, after V lost 5 bases and J lost 0 bases. Written as DNA, the CDR3 is TGTGCCAGCAGCATCGGGACAGGGGCCGTCTCCTACAATGAGCAGTTCTTC. Its translation: CASSIGTGAVSYNEQFF.

V is TRBV4-2 and J is TRBJ2-1; D gene ambiguous. The CDR3 contains 11 residues. V gave up 6 bases and J gave up 5 bases, with 5 bases separating them. The V gene's germline CDR1 is LGHNA and CDR2 YNFKEQ. CDR3 nucleotide sequence: TGTGCCAGCAGAAGGGACAATGAGCAGTTCTTC. Protein sequence: CASRRDNEQFF.

The chain uses TRBV12-3 or TRBV12-4 and TRBJ2-2; possibly TRBD1 for D (6 bases). The ends were cut back, 7 bases at V and 4 bases at J, with 19 bases in the middle. The CDR3 is 16 residues long. CDR3 region: CASKGLKGVVTGELFF. CDR3 in DNA: TGTGCCAGCAAGGGCCTCAAGGGGGTGGTCACCGGGGAGCTGTTTTTT.

V usage is TRBV7-6 and J usage is TRBJ1-6; a possible D gene is TRBD1 (5 bases). CDR1 and CDR2 from the germline V gene are SGHVS and FNYEAQ. This CDR3 region has 14 residues. With 4 bases removed from V and 7 bases from J, the gap between germline ends came to 11 bases. The DNA of the CDR3 is TGTGCCAGCAGCTCGACAGCGGGGAATTCACCCCTCCACTTT. As protein: CASSSTAGNSPLHF.

The CDR3 nucleotides are TGTGCCAGCAGCGCAGGGGTAAGGAACACTGAAGCTTTCTTT. This sequence encodes CASSAGVRNTEAFF. This rearrangement joins TRBV11-1 to TRBJ1-1; the D gene is possibly TRBD1 (6 bases). Germline CDR1 is SGHAT and CDR2 is FQDESV (reference sequence). This CDR3 region has 14 residues. Trimming left V 5 bases short and J 1 base short, with 11 bases between.

This rearrangement joins TRBV19 to TRBJ1-4, with TRBD1 matching over 7 bases. V lost 5 bases and J lost 11; bases outside the gene matches: 17. The CDR3 sequence is 16 residues long. The V gene's germline CDR1 is LNHDA and CDR2 SQIVND (reference sequence). The CDR3 loop is CASSPDREDPKEKLFF. The CDR3 DNA reads TGTGCCAGTAGTCCAGACAGGGAGGATCCCAAGGAGAAACTGTTTTTT.

This clonotype was observed at least ten times. The genes are TRBV7-9 and TRBJ2-1; D gene uncertain. The ends were cut back, 3 bases at V and 6 bases at J, with 9 bases in the middle. Germline loops: CDR1 SEHNR, CDR2 FQNEAQ (reference sequence). This CDR3 has 13 amino acids. CDR3 region: CASSFLHGNEQFF. CDR3 bases: TGTGCCAGCAGCTTTTTACACGGCAATGAGCAGTTCTTC. The whole variable domain, filled in from reference TRBV7-9 and TRBJ2-1, reads DTGVSQNPRHKITKRGQNVTFRCDPISEHNRLYWYRQTLGQGPEFLTYFQNEAQLEKSRLLSDRFSAERPKGSFSTLEIQRTEQGDSAMYLCASSFLHGNEQFFGPGTRLTVL.

This clonotype was seen more than once but under ten times. The genes are TRBV7-8 and TRBJ2-7; no definite D call. Trimming removed 1 base at V and 5 bases at J, with 12 bases between. CDR1 SGHVS and CDR2 FQNEAQ come from the germline V gene. The CDR3 has 14 residues. The DNA of the CDR3 is TGTGCCAGCAGCTTAGTGGGTACCTCTGACGAGCAGTACTTC. Protein: CASSLVGTSDEQYF.

The sample holds many counts of this clonotype. The chain has TRBV7-9 and TRBJ2-7; D is ambiguous. In germline, CDR1 is SEHNR, CDR2 FQNEAQ (reference sequence). The length of the CDR3 is 11 residues. V was clipped by 6 bases and J by 6 bases, with 9 bases between them. The CDR3 nucleotides read TGTGCCAGCAGTGGGTCCGGCGAGCAGTACTTC. Its translation: CASSGSGEQYF.

The genes are TRBV7-9 and TRBJ2-1; D may be TRBD1 (5 bases). CDR1 and CDR2 (germline): SEHNR, FQNEAQ (reference sequence). The CDR3 is 16 residues long. V lost 6 bases to trimming and J lost 2 bases, with 17 bases between them. CDR3 DNA sequence: TGTGCCAGCAGGGGCTCTCAGGGTCGAGCCTACAATGAGCAGTTCTTC. This sequence encodes CASRGSQGRAYNEQFF.